This passage covers 15 T cell receptor beta chains from one sample sequenced in a study of response to subunit inactivated influenza vaccine. TCRdb reanalysed the RT-PCR reads using MiXCR and keeps one entry per CDR3 protein. Of 700,000 to 800,000 distinct CDR3 sequences in the sample, around 18% are singletons; the top ten hold 11%. The sequences come from PBMCs from blood, collected 4 to 6 days after vaccination. The receptors were sampled from a man aged 50 to 60 who received an inactivated influenza vaccine.

The chain uses TRBV5-1 and TRBJ2-7; 10 bases line up with TRBD1. Germline V gene sequence: CDR1 SGHRS, CDR2 YFSETQ. The CDR3 sequence is 15 residues long. J lost 3 bases, V lost 1 base, and 4 bases had no gene match. As DNA, the CDR3 is TGCGCCAGCAGCTTGTTTGGACAGGGGGACTACGAGCAGTACTTC. Its translation: CASSLFGQGDYEQYF.

This clonotype was detected ten times or more. This sequence joins TRBV7-2 and TRBJ1-1; no clear D gene. The ends were cut back, 5 bases at V and 13 bases at J, with 20 bases in the middle. This CDR3 has 13 amino acids. From germline, CDR1 is SGHTA and CDR2 FQGNSA. CDR3 in amino acids: CASSPGVGTVGFF. DNA for the CDR3: TGTGCCAGCAGCCCAGGTGTAGGAACGGTCGGTTTCTTT.

In DNA form, the CDR3 reads TGTGCCAGCAGTTTATTGTGGGGAGTGCAGCCCCAGCATTTT. Its protein product is CASSLLWGVQPQHF. The gene calls are TRBV28 and TRBJ1-5, with unresolved D. V was pared by 1 base and J by 7 bases, with 11 bases between. CDR1 and CDR2 (germline): MDHEN, SYDVKM. The CDR3 is 14 residues long.

This clonotype was observed a few times. CDR3 loop: CATSDGGETQYF. The CDR3 DNA sequence: TGTGCCACCAGTGATGGGGGCGAGACCCAGTACTTC. The chain joins TRBV24-1 to TRBJ2-5, with D perhaps TRBD1 (6 bases). The CDR3 runs to 12 residues. The V gene's germline CDR1 is KGHDR and CDR2 SFDVKD. V lost 3 bases and J lost 5, with 6 bases in between.

This clonotype was detected a few times. V gene TRBV11-2 combines with J gene TRBJ1-1; TRBD1 is a possible D gene (5 bases). V lost 2 bases, J lost 4 bases, and 11 bases lay in between. The V gene's germline CDR1 is SGHAT and CDR2 FQNNGV. This CDR3 spans 14 amino acids. CDR3 protein: CASSLSGRGTEAFF. In nucleotides, the CDR3 is TGTGCCAGCAGCTTATCGGGTAGGGGCACTGAAGCTTTCTTT.

This clonotype was counted a few times. The chain recombines TRBV6-1 with TRBJ2-1, with D maybe TRBD1 (8 bases). Between the trimmed V and J ends, which lost 4 bases and 9 bases, there was a span of 16 bases. The CDR3 runs to 14 residues. CDR1 MNHNS and CDR2 SASEGT come from the germline V gene. The CDR3 bases are TGTGCCAGCAGTGCTGAGAACAGGGGGGGTGAGCAGTTCTTC. It specifies CASSAENRGGEQFF.

This clonotype came up many times. This sequence joins TRBV29-1 and TRBJ2-1, with a tentative D call TRBD2 (5 bases). The CDR3 loop spans 16 amino acids. Germline V CDR1 and CDR2: SQVTM, ANQGSEA. Deletions cut 0 bases from V and 3 bases from J, with 15 bases between. CDR3 region: CSVEDREHLHYNEQFF. CDR3 coding DNA: TGCAGCGTTGAAGATAGGGAGCATCTCCACTACAATGAGCAGTTCTTC.

This chain connects TRBV7-2 to TRBJ2-1, with TRBD1 as a possible D gene (5 bases). The CDR3 loop spans 14 amino acids. Germline-derived CDR1 and CDR2 are SGHTA and FQGNSA. V lost 5 bases to trimming and J lost 1 base, with 9 bases between them. The CDR3 sequence: CASSMRQSYNEQFF. The CDR3 nucleotides read TGTGCCAGCAGCATGAGACAGTCCTACAATGAGCAGTTCTTC.

The J gene is TRBJ2-4, the V gene TRBV15; TRBD2 matches at 8 bases. Losses at the gene ends were 1 base for V and 5 bases for J; bases not matched to a gene: 1. Germline V lookup: CDR1 LNHNV, CDR2 YYDKDF (reference sequence). The CDR3 covers 14 residues. Here the CDR3 reads CATSRAAGENIQYF. The CDR3 DNA is TGTGCCACCAGCAGAGCAGCGGGAGAAAACATTCAGTACTTC.

This clonotype was seen a handful of times. The chain is built from TRBV5-1 and TRBJ2-7, with 8 nucleotides matching TRBD2. Germline CDR1 is SGHRS and CDR2 is YFSETQ. This CDR3 spans 14 amino acids. The J segment lost 4 bases and the V segment lost 0 bases, leaving 3 bases of the junction unmatched. The DNA of the CDR3 is TGCGCCAGCAGCTTGGATAGCGGGGCGTACGAGCAGTACTTC. It codes for CASSLDSGAYEQYF.

V gene TRBV12-3 or TRBV12-4 combines with J gene TRBJ2-2, with TRBD1 matching over 7 bases. The CDR3 consists of 16 residues. J lost 2 bases, V lost 2 bases, and 5 bases had no gene match. CDR3 coding DNA: TGTGCCAGCAGTTTACCCTCAGGGGGTAACACCGGGGAGCTGTTTTTT. It specifies CASSLPSGGNTGELFF.

This clonotype was seen only a few times. The chain couples TRBV3-1 to TRBJ1-4, with D unclear. V was pared by 3 bases and J by 7 bases, with 21 bases between. The CDR3 length is 17 residues. Germline CDR1 and CDR2: LGHDT and YNNKEL (reference sequence). DNA of the CDR3: TGTGCCAGCAGCCATCTCCGGGTGTGGCCACGGGGTGAAAAACTGTTTTTT. Translating gives CASSHLRVWPRGEKLFF.

The rearrangement links TRBV20-1 to TRBJ2-5; 7 bases agree with TRBD2. This CDR3 spans 13 amino acids. Unmatched junction bases numbered 4, after V lost 3 bases and J lost 3 bases. The germline gives CDR1 DFQATT, CDR2 SNEGSKA (reference sequence). CDR3 sequence reads: CSASILAEETQYF. CDR3 sequence (DNA): TGCAGTGCTAGTATTCTAGCGGAAGAGACCCAGTACTTC.

The gene calls are TRBV12-3 or TRBV12-4 and TRBJ2-3, with D hard to call. V gave up 3 bases and J gave up 7 bases, with 5 bases separating them. The CDR3 has 11 residues. In DNA, the CDR3 is TGTGCCAGCAGTTTTGAGTATACGCAGTATTTT. As protein: CASSFEYTQYF.

The chain recombines TRBV29-1 with TRBJ2-7; 9 bases are a match to TRBD1. The germline V gene encodes CDR1 SQVTM and CDR2 ANQGSEA. V dropped 6 bases and J dropped 0; count of bases not matched to a gene: 6. The CDR3 has 14 residues. The CDR3 nucleotides are TGCAGCGTAAGAACAGGGGGCGCCTCCTACGAGCAGTACTTC. It is translated as CSVRTGGASYEQYF.